The 5 T cell receptor beta chains below come from one sample, sequenced in a study of blood T cell repertoires in COVID-19 (dated by TCRdb to about 2020). The receptor library was made with the immunoSEQ multiplex PCR assay. Not all clones reach the TCRdb copy of this immuneACCESS table, which keeps in-frame sequences only. Checked studies attribute under half of the gap to unresolved V genes and leave the rest unexplained. This sample is represented by 120,000 to 150,000 clones; roughly 90% of them were singletons. The ten biggest clones cover 8% to 11% of the sample. Material: peripheral blood. The source of these receptors is a man in his fifties or sixties with active or convalescent COVID-19.

The V call is TRBV5-1, the J call TRBJ2-7, with 9 positions matching TRBD2. The CDR3 has 15 residues. After removal of 4 bases from V and 4 bases from J, the junction contained 9 bases not matched to a gene. The germline V gene encodes CDR1 SGHRS and CDR2 YFSETQ. The CDR3 protein is CASSPLAGGPYEQYF. CDR3 nucleotides: TGCGCCAGCAGCCCCCTGGCGGGAGGGCCGTACGAGCAGTACTTC.

The chain has TRBV13 and TRBJ2-3, with a tentative D call TRBD2 (5 bases). The CDR3 is 14 amino acids. Trimming removed 3 bases from V and 0 bases from J, with 7 bases in between. CDR1 PRHDT and CDR2 FYEKMQ come from the germline V gene (reference sequence). The CDR3 loop is CASSLRDSTDTQYF. CDR3 bases: TGTGCCAGCAGCTTGAGGGATAGCACAGATACGCAGTATTTT.

This sequence joins TRBV6-1 and TRBJ2-2; D is perhaps TRBD2 (5 bases). V was cut by 2 bases and J by 1 base, with 8 bases left in between. The CDR3 length is 15 residues. The germline CDR1 and CDR2 sequences are MNHNS and SASEGT. As DNA, the CDR3 is TGTGCCAGCAGTGAATTGAGCGGGAACACCGGGGAGCTGTTTTTT. This codes for CASSELSGNTGELFF.

CDR3 residues: CASSMPGQGIRNEQFF. The DNA for the CDR3 is TGTGCCAGTAGTATGCCGGGACAGGGGATAAGAAATGAGCAGTTCTTC. The rearrangement links TRBV19 to TRBJ2-1; 10 nucleotides align to TRBD1. Germline trimming cut 3 bases from V and 7 bases from J; bases unmatched to any gene: 9. This CDR3 has 16 amino acids. Germline V CDR1 and CDR2: LNHDA, SQIVND (reference sequence).

The chain joins TRBV2 to TRBJ1-3, with D uncertain. Germline loops: CDR1 SNHLY, CDR2 FYNNEI. CDR3 length equals 13 residues. Trimming took 6 bases from V and 0 from J, leaving 6 bases between them. The CDR3 DNA reads as TGTGCCAGCAGCTCCCCCTCTGGAAACACCATATATTTT. Translation: CASSSPSGNTIYF.